Shown below are 8 T cell receptor beta chains from a single sample sequenced in a study of CD8 T cells in Susac syndrome. Reverse transcription of 0.5 to 1 ug RNA used random hexamers. TCRdb reprocessed the immunoSEQ multiplex PCR reads with MiXCR, giving one entry per CDR3 protein. This table has approximately 120,000 distinct CDR3 sequences, more than 90% appearing once. The specimen sequenced was CD4+ T cells from PBMCs. These receptor sequences come from a human donor in good health.

This chain connects TRBV9 to TRBJ1-2; 9 bases align to TRBD1. This CDR3 is 14 amino acids long. V lost 4 bases to trimming and J lost 7 bases; unmatched junction nucleotides: 8. Per the germline V gene, CDR1 is SGDLS and CDR2 is YYNGEE. CDR3 coding DNA: TGTGCCAGCAGCTCCGGGACAGGGTTTATTGGCTACACCTTC. This encodes CASSSGTGFIGYTF.

V gene TRBV5-4 combines with J gene TRBJ2-3, with D possibly matching TRBD2 (5 bases). V dropped 6 bases and J dropped 0 bases, with 11 bases sitting between them. This CDR3 spans 14 amino acids. Germline-derived CDR1 and CDR2 are SGHNT and YYREEE (reference sequence). The CDR3 spells CASTTRDSTDTQYF. CDR3 nucleotides: TGTGCCAGCACCACTCGGGATAGCACAGATACGCAGTATTTT.

The rearrangement uses TRBV2 and TRBJ2-1, with 11 positions matching TRBD1. Germline V gene sequence: CDR1 SNHLY, CDR2 FYNNEI. The CDR3 runs to 16 residues. Unmatched junction bases numbered 5, after V lost 1 base and J lost 6 bases. The CDR3 nucleotides read TGTGCCAGCAGTGAAGTGGGACAGGGGGAGAGCAATGAGCAGTTCTTC. This sequence encodes CASSEVGQGESNEQFF.

This sequence joins TRBV5-1 and TRBJ1-1; 7 bases match TRBD1. J gave up 1 base and V 3 bases, and 6 bases lay outside the gene matches. Germline V gene lookup returns CDR1 SGHRS and CDR2 YFSETQ. CDR3 length: 15 amino acids. The CDR3 DNA sequence: TGCGCCAGCAGCTCTGACACAGGGGCGAACACTGAAGCTTTCTTT. Its translation: CASSSDTGANTEAFF.

This clonotype was counted a few times. The chain has TRBV6-2 or TRBV6-3 and TRBJ2-7; unclear D gene. This CDR3 is built from 14 residues. The V gene lost 6 bases and the J gene lost 0 bases, with 12 bases spanning the gap. In germline, CDR1 is MNHEY, CDR2 SVGEGT. CDR3 amino acids: CASRDTPVSYEQYF. Here the CDR3 DNA reads TGTGCCAGCAGAGACACGCCCGTCTCCTACGAGCAGTACTTC.

The rearrangement uses TRBV7-9 and TRBJ2-7; D is perhaps TRBD1 (5 bases). From germline, CDR1 is SEHNR and CDR2 FQNEAQ (reference sequence). This CDR3 region has 15 residues. The V end was cut by 3 bases, the J end by 6 bases, with 18 bases between. Here the CDR3 reads CASSFRTSSSGEQYF. In DNA form, the CDR3 reads TGTGCCAGCAGCTTTAGGACAAGTAGTTCTGGCGAGCAGTACTTC. Combining the CDR3 with reference TRBV7-9 and TRBJ2-7 gives the whole variable domain DTGVSQNPRHKITKRGQNVTFRCDPISEHNRLYWYRQTLGQGPEFLTYFQNEAQLEKSRLLSDRFSAERPKGSFSTLEIQRTEQGDSAMYLCASSFRTSSSGEQYFGPGTRLTVT.

This clonotype was recorded only once. The chain has TRBV12-3 or TRBV12-4 and TRBJ2-4; the match to TRBD2 covers 8 bases. J was trimmed by 9 bases and V by 3 bases; bases with no gene match: 7. This CDR3 comprises 14 residues. CDR3 DNA: TGTGCCAGCAGTTTGCGGGGGGCTCAGGTCATTCAGTACTTC. Its protein product is CASSLRGAQVIQYF.

The chain joins TRBV20-1 to TRBJ1-4; D might be TRBD1 (5 bases). The V end lost 6 bases, the J end lost 8 bases, and 13 bases lay between the germline ends. The germline V gene has CDR1 DFQATT and CDR2 SNEGSKA (reference sequence). This CDR3 has 12 amino acids. In nucleotides, the CDR3 is TGCAGTGCGAGACAGATCCGGGAAAAACTGTTTTTT. The encoded protein is CSARQIREKLFF.